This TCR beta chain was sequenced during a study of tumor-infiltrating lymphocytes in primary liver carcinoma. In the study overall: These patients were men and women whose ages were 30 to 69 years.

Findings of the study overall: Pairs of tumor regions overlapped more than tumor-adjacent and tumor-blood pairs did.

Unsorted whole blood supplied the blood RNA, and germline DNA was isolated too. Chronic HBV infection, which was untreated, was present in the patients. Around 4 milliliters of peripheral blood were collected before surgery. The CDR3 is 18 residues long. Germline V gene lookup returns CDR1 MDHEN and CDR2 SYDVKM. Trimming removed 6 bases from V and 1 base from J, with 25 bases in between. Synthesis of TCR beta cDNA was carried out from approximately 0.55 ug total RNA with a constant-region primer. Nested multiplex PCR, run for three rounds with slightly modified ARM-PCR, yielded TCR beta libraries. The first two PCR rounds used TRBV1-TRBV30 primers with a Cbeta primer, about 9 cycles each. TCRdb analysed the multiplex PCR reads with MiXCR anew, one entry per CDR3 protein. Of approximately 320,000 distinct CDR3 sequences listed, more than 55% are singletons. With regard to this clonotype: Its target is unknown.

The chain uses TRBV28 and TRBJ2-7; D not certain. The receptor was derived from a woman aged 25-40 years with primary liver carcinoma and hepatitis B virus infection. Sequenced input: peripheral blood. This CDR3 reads CASSHRLHGPSASYEQYF. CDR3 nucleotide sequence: TGTGCCAGCAGCCACCGCCTTCACGGTCCCTCTGCGTCCTACGAGCAGTACTTC.